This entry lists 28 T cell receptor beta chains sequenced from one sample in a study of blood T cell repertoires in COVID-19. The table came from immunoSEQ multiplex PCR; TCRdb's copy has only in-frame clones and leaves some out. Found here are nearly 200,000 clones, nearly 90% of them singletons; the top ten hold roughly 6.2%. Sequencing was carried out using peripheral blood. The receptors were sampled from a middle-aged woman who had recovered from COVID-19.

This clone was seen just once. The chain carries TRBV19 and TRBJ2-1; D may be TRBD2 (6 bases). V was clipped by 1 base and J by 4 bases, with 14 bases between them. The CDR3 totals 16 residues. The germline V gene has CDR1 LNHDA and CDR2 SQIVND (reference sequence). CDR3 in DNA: TGTGCCAGTAGTATAGCGGGGCTAGCGAAGTACAATGAGCAGTTCTTC. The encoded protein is CASSIAGLAKYNEQFF.

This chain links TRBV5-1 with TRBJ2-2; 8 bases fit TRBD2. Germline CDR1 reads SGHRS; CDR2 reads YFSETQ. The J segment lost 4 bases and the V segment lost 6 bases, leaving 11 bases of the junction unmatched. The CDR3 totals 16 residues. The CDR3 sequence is CASTPNTGGVTGELFF. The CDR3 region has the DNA TGCGCCAGCACCCCCAACACCGGGGGGGTCACCGGGGAGCTGTTTTTT.

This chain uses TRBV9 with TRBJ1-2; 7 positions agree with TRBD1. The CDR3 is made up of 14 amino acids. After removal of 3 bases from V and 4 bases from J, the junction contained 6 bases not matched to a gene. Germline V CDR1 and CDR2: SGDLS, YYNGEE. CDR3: CASSAQGGAYGYTF. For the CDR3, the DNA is TGTGCCAGCAGCGCCCAAGGGGGCGCCTATGGCTACACCTTC. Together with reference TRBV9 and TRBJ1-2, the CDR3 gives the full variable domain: DSGVTQTPKHLITATGQRVTLRCSPRSGDLSVYWYQQSLDQGLQFLIQYYNGEERAKGNILERFSAQQFPDLHSELNLSSLELGDSALYFCASSAQGGAYGYTFGSGTRLTVV.

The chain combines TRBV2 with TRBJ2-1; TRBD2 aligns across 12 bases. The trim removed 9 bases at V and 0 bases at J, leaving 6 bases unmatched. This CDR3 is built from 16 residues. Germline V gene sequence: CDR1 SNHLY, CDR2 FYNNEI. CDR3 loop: CARRTSGVSSYNEQFF. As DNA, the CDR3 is TGTGCCAGAAGGACTAGCGGGGTGAGCTCCTACAATGAGCAGTTCTTC.

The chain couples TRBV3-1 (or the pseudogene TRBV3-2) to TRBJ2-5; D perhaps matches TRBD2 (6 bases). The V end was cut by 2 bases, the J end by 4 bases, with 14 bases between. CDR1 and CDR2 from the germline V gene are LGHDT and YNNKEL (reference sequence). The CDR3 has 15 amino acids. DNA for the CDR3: TGTGCCAGCAGCCAACCGACTAGGGGTCCAGAGACCCAGTACTTC. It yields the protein CASSQPTRGPETQYF.

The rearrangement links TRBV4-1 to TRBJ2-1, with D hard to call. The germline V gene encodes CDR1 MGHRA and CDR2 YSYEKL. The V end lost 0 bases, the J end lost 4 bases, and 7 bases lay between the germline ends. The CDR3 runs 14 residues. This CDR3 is CASSQDEAYNEQFF. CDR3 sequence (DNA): TGCGCCAGCAGCCAAGATGAGGCGTACAATGAGCAGTTCTTC.

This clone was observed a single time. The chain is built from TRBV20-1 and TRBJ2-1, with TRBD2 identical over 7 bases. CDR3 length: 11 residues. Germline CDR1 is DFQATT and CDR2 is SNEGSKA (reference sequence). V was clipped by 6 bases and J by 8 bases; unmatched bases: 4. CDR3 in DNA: TGCAGTGCCAGTGGGGGGGATGAGCAGTTCTTC. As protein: CSASGGDEQFF.

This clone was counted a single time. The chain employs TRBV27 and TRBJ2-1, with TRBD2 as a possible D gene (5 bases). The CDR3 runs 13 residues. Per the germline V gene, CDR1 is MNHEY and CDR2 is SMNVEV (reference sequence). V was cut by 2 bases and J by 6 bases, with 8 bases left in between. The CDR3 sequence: CASSLTGGNEQFF. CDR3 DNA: TGTGCCAGCAGTTTAACTGGAGGCAATGAGCAGTTCTTC.

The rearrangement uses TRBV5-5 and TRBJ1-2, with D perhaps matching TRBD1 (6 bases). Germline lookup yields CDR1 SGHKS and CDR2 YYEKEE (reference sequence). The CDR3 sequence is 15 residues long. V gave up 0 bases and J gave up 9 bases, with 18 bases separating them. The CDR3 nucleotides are TGTGCCAGCAGCTTGGCTCAGACAGGTGTTTTTAGCTACACCTTC. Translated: CASSLAQTGVFSYTF.

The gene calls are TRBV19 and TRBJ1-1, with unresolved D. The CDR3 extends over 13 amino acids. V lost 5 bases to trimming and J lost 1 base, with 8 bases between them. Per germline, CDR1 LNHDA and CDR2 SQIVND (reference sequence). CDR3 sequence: CASSYTRNTEAFF. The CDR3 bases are TGTGCCAGTAGTTATACTCGGAACACTGAAGCTTTCTTT.

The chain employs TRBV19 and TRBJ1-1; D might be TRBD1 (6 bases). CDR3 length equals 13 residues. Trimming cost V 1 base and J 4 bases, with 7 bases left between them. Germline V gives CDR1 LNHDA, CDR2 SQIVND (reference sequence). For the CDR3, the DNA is TGTGCCAGTAGTATAGTAGGGGGCACTGAAGCTTTCTTT. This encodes CASSIVGGTEAFF. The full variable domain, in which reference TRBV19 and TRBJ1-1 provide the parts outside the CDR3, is DGGITQSPKYLFRKEGQNVTLSCEQNLNHDAMYWYRQDPGQGLRLIYYSQIVNDFQKGDIAEGYSVSREKKESFPLTVTSAQKNPTAFYLCASSIVGGTEAFFGQGTRLTVV.

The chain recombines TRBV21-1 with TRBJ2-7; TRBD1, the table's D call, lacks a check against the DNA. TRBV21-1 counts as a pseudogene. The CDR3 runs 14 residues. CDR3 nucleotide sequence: TGTGCCAGCAGCACAGGACAGGGGGCCTACGAGCAGTACTTC. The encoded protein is CASSTGQGAYEQYF.

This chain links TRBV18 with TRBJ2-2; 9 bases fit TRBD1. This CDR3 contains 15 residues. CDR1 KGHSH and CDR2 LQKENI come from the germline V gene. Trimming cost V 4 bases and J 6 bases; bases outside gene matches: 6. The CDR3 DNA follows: TGTGCCAGCTCACTACTGGGACAGGGCTCCGGGGAGCTGTTTTTT. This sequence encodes CASSLLGQGSGELFF.

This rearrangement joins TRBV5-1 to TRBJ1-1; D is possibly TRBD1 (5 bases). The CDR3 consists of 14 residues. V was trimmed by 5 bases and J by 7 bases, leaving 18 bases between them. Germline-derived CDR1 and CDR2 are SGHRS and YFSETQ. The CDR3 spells CASREGETADEAFF. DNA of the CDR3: TGCGCCAGCAGGGAAGGGGAAACCGCGGATGAAGCTTTCTTT.

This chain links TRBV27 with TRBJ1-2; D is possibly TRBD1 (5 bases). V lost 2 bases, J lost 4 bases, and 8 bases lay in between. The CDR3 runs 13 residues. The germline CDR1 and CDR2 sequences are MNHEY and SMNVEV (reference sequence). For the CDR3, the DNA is TGTGCCAGCAGTTTAACAAGGGGCTATGGCTACACCTTC. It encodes CASSLTRGYGYTF.

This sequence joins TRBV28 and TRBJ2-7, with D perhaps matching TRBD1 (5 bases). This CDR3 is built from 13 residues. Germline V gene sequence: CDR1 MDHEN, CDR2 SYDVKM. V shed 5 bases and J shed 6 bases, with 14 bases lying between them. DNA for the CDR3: TGTGCCAGCAGTCCCCAAGACAGACGCGAGCAGTACTTC. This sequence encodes CASSPQDRREQYF. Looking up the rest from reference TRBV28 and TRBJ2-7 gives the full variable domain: DVKVTQSSRYLVKRTGEKVFLECVQDMDHENMFWYRQDPGLGLRLIYFSYDVKMKEKGDIPEGYSVSREKKERFSLILESASTNQTSMYLCASSPQDRREQYFGPGTRLTVT.

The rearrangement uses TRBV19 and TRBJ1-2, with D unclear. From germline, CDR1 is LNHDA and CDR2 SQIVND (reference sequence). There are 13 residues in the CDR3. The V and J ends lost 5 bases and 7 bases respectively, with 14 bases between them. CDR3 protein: CASSSRAAGGYTF. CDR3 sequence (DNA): TGTGCCAGTAGTTCCCGGGCCGCGGGTGGCTACACCTTC.

The CDR3 DNA follows: TGTGCCAGCAGCTTGACCCTGCGGGAAAATGGCTACACCTTC. Translated, it gives CASSLTLRENGYTF. The genes are TRBV11-2 and TRBJ1-2; D remains unclear. This CDR3 is 14 amino acids long. Trimming took off 3 bases at V and 6 bases at J, with 14 bases between the two ends. Germline V gene sequence: CDR1 SGHAT, CDR2 FQNNGV.

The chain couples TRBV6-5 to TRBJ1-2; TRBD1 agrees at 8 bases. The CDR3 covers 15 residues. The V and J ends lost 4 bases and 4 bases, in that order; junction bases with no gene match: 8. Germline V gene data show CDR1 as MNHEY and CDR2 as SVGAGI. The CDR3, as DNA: TGTGCCAGCAGTTTACAGGGGGGTTCGGCCTATGGCTACACCTTC. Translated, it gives CASSLQGGSAYGYTF.

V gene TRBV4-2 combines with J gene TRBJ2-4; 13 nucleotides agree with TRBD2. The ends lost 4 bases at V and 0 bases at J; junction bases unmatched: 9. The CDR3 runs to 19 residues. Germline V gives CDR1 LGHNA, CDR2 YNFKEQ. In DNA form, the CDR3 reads TGTGCCAGCAGCCGGGCCGGGACTAGCGGGATTATAGCCAAAAACATTCAGTACTTC. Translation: CASSRAGTSGIIAKNIQYF.

The CDR3 nucleotides read TGTGCCAGCAGTTACTTCTTCTCAGGGGGTCTTCCCGAGCAGTACTTC. Translation gives CASSYFFSGGLPEQYF. This chain links TRBV6-5 with TRBJ2-7, with 7 bases identical to TRBD1. V was clipped by 1 base and J by 6 bases; unmatched bases: 12. The CDR3 totals 16 residues. Germline values: CDR1 MNHEY, CDR2 SVGAGI.

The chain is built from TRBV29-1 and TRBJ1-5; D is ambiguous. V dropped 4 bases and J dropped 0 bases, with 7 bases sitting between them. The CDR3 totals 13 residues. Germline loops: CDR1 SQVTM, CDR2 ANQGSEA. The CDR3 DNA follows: TGCAGCGTTGCTGTTAATAGCAATCAGCCCCAGCATTTT. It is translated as CSVAVNSNQPQHF.

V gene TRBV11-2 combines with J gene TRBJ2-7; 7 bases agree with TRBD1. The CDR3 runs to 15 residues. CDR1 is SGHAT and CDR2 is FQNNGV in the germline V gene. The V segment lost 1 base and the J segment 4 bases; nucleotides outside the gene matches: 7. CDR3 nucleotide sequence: TGTGCCAGCAGCTTAGTACCGGACAGGTTTTACGAGCAGTACTTC. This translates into CASSLVPDRFYEQYF.

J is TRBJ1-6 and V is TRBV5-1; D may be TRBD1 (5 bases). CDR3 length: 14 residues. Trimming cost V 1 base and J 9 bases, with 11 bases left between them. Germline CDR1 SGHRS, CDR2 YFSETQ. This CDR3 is CASSLQGEGSPLHF. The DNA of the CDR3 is TGCGCCAGCAGCTTGCAAGGGGAGGGTTCACCCCTCCACTTT.

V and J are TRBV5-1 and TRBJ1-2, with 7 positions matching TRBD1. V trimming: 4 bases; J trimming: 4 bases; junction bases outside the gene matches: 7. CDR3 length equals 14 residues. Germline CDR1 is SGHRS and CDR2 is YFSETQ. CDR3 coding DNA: TGCGCCAGCAGCCCTTCTTGGGACAGCTATGGCTACACCTTC. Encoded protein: CASSPSWDSYGYTF.

The CDR3 loop reads CASSSVTHNEQFF. The CDR3 DNA follows: TGTGCCAGCAGTTCGGTCACGCACAATGAGCAGTTCTTC. The chain couples TRBV6-5 to TRBJ2-1; D gene unclear. The germline CDR1 and CDR2 sequences are MNHEY and SVGAGI. Trimming shortened V by 4 bases and J by 5 bases, and 9 bases separated the two germline ends. The CDR3 sequence is 13 residues long.

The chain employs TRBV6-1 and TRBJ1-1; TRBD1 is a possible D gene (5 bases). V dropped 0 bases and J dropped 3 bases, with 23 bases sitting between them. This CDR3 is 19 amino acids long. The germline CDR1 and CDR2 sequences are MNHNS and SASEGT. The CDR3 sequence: CASSEAYGQRGWTYTEAFF. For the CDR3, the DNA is TGTGCCAGCAGTGAAGCGTACGGGCAGCGAGGATGGACATACACTGAAGCTTTCTTT.

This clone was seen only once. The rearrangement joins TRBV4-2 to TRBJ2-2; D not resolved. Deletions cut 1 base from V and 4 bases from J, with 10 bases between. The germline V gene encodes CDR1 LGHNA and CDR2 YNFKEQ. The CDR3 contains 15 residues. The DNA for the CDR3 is TGTGCCAGCAGCCAAGTAGGCAGACTCACCGGGGAGCTGTTTTTT. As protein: CASSQVGRLTGELFF.